Included here is one T cell receptor (beta chain) sequence, with context. Its antigen is not yet known. Base qualities are not recorded, but no much larger clone differs from it by a single base. The immunoSEQ Assay, a bias-controlled multiplex PCR, was used to amplify TCRbeta CDR3 regions from genomic DNA. On the authors' methods: Nucleated cell counts per sample were estimated from amplification of reference gene primers within the assay. Sequence reads were collapsed and filtered to measure the absolute abundance of every unique TCRbeta CDR3 rearrangement. For each sample, productive Simpson clonality was calculated by taking the square root of Simpson's diversity index across productive rearrangements. TCRdb obtained this table from immuneACCESS and retained in-frame rearrangements with V and J assigned. These tables miss some clones; where compared with another copy, unresolved V genes account for less than half of the shortfall, and the remainder is unexplained. Clonal size and the V and J genes are those of that table, whereas D and trimming came from the DNA. The sample contains approximately 350,000 clones, roughly 90% of them found a single time. The ten largest clones represent 0.95% to 1.5% of the sample.

Trimming costs V 5 bases and J 3 bases, and their ends lie 8 bases apart. The CDR3 runs 13 amino acids, cysteine and phenylalanine included. The read is trimmed to its CDR3 DNA, 39 bases read in frame from base 1. Collaborating institutions collected whole blood in K2EDTA tubes following their own protocols. For TCRbeta analysis, collaborator samples were shipped as frozen whole blood, as isolated PBMCs, or as DNA extracted from either sample type. The data were taken from a study of blood T cell repertoires in COVID-19 (dated by TCRdb to about 2020). In terms of the full investigation: Samples from collaborators originated in the United States, Italy and Spain and spanned both the acute and convalescent phases of COVID-19. The prospective study material was composed of cDNA or gDNA derived from T cells, B-cell-depleted T cells, or PBMCs. Deeply sampled blood TCRbeta repertoires from subjects exposed to, actively infected with, or recovered from COVID-19 were included in the dataset. The repertoires were released in a freely available public database intended as a resource for research on the immune response to SARS-CoV-2. Samples came from the ongoing ImmuneRACE study (first 160 participants) plus 1,254 subjects from 6 global collaborators. Sample metadata almost always included a de-identified subject ID, COVID-19 status, age in years and sex. Where HLA class I and class II types were available, the types were taken from metadata supplied by the sample provider, not from assay-based typing.

Results and caveats for the whole study, not just this receptor: Clinical and demographic metadata were provided uncurated, with the amount varying by source and participant.

This TCR was sampled from a man aged 40-49 years with acute or convalescent COVID-19. The rearranged chain carries TRBV12-3 or TRBV12-4 and TRBJ1-3; TRBD1 is a weak D gene call, 5 bases matching. The sample taken for sequencing was peripheral blood. The bases read TGTGCCAGCAGTCCCGACAGTGGAAACACCATATATTTT. It is translated as CASSPDSGNTIYF.